Detailed here is one TCR beta chain. Which antigen it targets is not known. The species here is mouse, which means the gene names and germline sequences are mouse ones. Coverage ceases 4 residues before the CDR3 finishes, and the germline J gene fills in the end. Germline trimming amounts to 0 bases on V and 1 base on J, with 4 as the count of junction bases outside the gene matches. Reading the germline V gene (reference sequence) gives CDR1 FNHDT and CDR2 SITEND. The CDR3 goes from the cysteine to the phenylalanine over 16 residues. The DNA has 36 bases, all within the CDR3, and is read from base 1. This entry is derived from a study of CD8+ T cells in alopecia areata (dated by TCRdb to 2016 to 2019). For the wider study: Skin from C3H/HeJ donors aged about 6-12 months with spontaneous alopecia was grafted onto female C3H/HeJ recipients aged roughly 6-10 weeks. Scalp clonality was compared among normal scalp (n=4), patchy alopecia areata scalp (n=8), and alopecia totalis/universalis scalp (n=8). TCRbeta CDR3 regions were amplified by immunoSEQ multiplex PCR using 35 Vbeta forward and 13 Jbeta reverse primers. In humans, TCRbeta sequencing was performed on scalp tissue and on sorted CD4+ and CD8+ peripheral blood T cells from healthy controls and from patients with patchy or totalis/universalis alopecia areata. In both human patients and the C3H/HeJ mouse model, the study applied high-throughput TCRbeta sequencing to look at T cell clonal expansion in alopecia areata. RNA came from the PAXgene miRNA kit for fixed scalp, the miRNeasy kit for PBMCs, and the RNeasy kit for mouse skin. The full study reports these points: Compared with normal scalp, lesional scalp, particularly in alopecia totalis/universalis, had higher clonality and more expanded CD8+ clones, which suggests antigenic drive. Shared TCR sequences between patients were less evident than in mice, which may be partly attributable to HLA diversity in the patient population. Unlike mouse skin, which is dominated by gammadelta T cells, normal human skin has resident alphabeta T cells that are also sequenced, and this complicates analysis of the scalp TCR repertoire.

Library construction relied on the immunoSEQ multiplex PCR assay. For TCR sequencing, RNA was extracted from every sample and reverse transcribed into cDNA to serve as template. SuperScript III was used for first-strand cDNA synthesis, primed with a 2:1 mix of oligo-dT and random hexamers. A synthetic immune receptor repertoire was used to gauge amplification bias, and whatever bias remained was removed computationally. Libraries were sequenced on Illumina HiSeq with 60 bp reads covering the CDR3, read from J toward V. In the authors' own workflow: Raw reads were preprocessed for error removal, and CDR3 was defined according to IMGT conventions as running from the conserved cysteine to phenylalanine. Clonality was calculated as 1 minus Shannon entropy normalized by log2 of the number of productive unique TCRs. CD4 or CD8 identity of scalp clones was inferred by cross-referencing scalp TCRbeta sequences with sorted blood CD4 and CD8 repertoires. TCRdb holds this immuneACCESS table with in-frame rearrangements only. Some clones are missing; in checked studies, unresolved V genes explain under half, and the rest has no known cause. Clonal size and the V and J genes are those of that table, whereas D and trimming came from the DNA. The table for this sample lists 90,000 to 130,000 clones, none of them counted only once. The leading ten clones occupy around a fifth of the sample.

The sequence came from a C3H/HeJ mouse with alopecia areata. The strain's MHC haplotype is H2-k. The sample taken for sequencing was lesional skin. The chain couples TRBV19 to TRBJ2-3; the junction holds 8 bases that match TRBD1. This receptor has the CDR3 CASSIEETGGAETLYF. The part of the CDR3 DNA that was read is TGTGCCAGCAGTATAGAGGAGACAGGGGGTGCAGAA.